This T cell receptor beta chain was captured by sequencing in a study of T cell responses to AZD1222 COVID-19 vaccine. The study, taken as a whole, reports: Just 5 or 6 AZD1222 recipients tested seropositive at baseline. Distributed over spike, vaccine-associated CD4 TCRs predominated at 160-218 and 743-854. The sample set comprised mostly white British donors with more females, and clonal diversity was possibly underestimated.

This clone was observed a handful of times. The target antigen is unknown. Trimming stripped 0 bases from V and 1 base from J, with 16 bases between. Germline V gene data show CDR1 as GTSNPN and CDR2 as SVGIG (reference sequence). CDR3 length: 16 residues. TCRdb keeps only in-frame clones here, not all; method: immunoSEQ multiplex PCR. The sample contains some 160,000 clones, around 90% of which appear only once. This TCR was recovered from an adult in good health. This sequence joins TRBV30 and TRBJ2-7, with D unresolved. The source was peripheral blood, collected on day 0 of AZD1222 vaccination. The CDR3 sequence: CAWSVPGIAESYEQYF. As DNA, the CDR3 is TGTGCCTGGAGTGTACCAGGAATAGCCGAGTCCTACGAGCAGTACTTC.